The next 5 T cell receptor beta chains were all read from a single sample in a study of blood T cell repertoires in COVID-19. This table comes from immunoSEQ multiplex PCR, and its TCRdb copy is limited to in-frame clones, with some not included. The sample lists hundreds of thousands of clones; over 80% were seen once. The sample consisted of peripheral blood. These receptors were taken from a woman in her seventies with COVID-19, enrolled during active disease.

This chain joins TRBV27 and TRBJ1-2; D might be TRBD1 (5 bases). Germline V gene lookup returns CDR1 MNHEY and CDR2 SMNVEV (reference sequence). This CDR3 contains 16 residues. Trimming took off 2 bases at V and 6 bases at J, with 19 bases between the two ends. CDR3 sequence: CASSLNRRGLVDGYTF. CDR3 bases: TGTGCCAGCAGTTTAAACCGTCGGGGGTTAGTGGATGGCTACACCTTC.

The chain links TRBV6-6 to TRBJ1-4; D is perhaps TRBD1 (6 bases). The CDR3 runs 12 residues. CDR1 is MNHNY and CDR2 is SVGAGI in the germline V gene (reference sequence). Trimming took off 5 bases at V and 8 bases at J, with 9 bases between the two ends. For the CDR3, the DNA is TGTGCCAGCAGTACCAGGGGCGAAAAACTGTTTTTT. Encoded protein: CASSTRGEKLFF.

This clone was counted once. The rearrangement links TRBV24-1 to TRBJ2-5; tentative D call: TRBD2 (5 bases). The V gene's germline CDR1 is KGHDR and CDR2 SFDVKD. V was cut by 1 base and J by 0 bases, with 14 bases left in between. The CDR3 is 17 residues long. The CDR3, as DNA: TGTGCCACCAGTGATTTCCGAGGGTTGTCGAACCAAGAGACCCAGTACTTC. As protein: CATSDFRGLSNQETQYF.

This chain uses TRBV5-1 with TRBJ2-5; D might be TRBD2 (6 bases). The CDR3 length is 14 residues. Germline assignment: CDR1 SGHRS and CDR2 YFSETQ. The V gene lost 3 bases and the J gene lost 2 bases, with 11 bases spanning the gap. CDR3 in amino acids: CASSSGRGQETQYF. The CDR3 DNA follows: TGCGCCAGCAGCTCAGGACGGGGGCAAGAGACCCAGTACTTC. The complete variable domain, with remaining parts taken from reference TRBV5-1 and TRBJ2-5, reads KAGVTQTPRYLIKTRGQQVTLSCSPISGHRSVSWYQQTPGQGLQFLFEYFSETQRNKGNFPGRFSGRQFSNSRSEMNVSTLELGDSALYLCASSSGRGQETQYFGPGTRLLVL.

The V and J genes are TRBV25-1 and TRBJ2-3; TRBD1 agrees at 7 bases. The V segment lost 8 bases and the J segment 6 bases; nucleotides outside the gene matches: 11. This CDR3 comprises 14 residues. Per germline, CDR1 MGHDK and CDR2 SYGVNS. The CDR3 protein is CASRTGTVRDTQYF. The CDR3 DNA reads TGTGCCAGCCGAACAGGGACAGTCAGGGATACGCAGTATTTT.